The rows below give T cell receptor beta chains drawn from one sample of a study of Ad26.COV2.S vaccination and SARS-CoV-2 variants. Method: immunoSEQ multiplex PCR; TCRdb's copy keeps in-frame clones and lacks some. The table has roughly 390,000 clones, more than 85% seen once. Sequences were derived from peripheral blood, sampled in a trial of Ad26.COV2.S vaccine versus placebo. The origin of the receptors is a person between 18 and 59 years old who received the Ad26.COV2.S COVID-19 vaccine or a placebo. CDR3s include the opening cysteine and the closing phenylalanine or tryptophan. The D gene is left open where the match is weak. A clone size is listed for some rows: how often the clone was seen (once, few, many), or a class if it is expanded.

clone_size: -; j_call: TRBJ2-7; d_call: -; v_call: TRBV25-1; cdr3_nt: TGTGCCAGCAGTGAAGGATACGAGCAGTACTTC; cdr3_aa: CASSEGYEQYF
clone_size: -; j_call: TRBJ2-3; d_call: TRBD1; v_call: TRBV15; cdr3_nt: TGTGCCACCAGCAAAGGACAGGGGGCCATAGATACGCAGTATTTT; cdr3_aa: CATSKGQGAIDTQYF
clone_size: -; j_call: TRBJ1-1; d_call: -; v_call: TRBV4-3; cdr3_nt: TGCGCCAGCAGCCGATCCTGGGGGAATGAAGCTTTCTTT; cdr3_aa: CASSRSWGNEAFF
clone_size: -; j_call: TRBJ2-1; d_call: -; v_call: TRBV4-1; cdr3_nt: TGCGCCAGCAGCCAAGGTGAGGGTGGATACAATGAGCAGTTCTTC; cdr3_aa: CASSQGEGGYNEQFF
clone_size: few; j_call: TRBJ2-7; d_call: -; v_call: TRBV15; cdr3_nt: TGTGCCACCAGCAGTGTTCCGGAGGCGCACGAGCAGTACTTC; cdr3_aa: CATSSVPEAHEQYF
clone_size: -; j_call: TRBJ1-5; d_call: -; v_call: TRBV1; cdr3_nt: TGCACCAGCAGCCAATTTCCCGATAGCAATCAGCCCCAGCATTTT; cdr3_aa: CTSSQFPDSNQPQHF
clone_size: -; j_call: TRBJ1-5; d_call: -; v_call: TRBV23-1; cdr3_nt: TGCGCCAGCAGTCAATCGTTAACAGGGAGTCAGCCCCAGCATTTT; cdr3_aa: CASSQSLTGSQPQHF
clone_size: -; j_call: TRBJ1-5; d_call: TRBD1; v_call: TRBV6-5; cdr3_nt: TGTGCCAGCAGGGACAGGTTTCATAGCAATCAGCCCCAGCATTTT; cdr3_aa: CASRDRFHSNQPQHF
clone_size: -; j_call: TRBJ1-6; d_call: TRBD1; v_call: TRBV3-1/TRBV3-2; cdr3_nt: TGTGCCAGCAGCCGGGAATGGACAGGTGGGAAATCACCCCTCCACTTT; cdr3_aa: CASSREWTGGKSPLHF
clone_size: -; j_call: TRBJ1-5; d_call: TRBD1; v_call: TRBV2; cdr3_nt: TGTGCCAGCAGTTTGGAGGGGGCAGAGCCCCAGCATTTT; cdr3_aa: CASSLEGAEPQHF
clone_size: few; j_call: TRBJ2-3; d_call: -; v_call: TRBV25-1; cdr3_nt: TGTGCCAGCAGATGGGGGGATACGCAGTATTTT; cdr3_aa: CASRWGDTQYF
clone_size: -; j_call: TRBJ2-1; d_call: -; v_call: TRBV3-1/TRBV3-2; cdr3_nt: TGTGCCAGCAGCCAAGTTGCGGGCCTCGACAATGAGCAGTTCTTC; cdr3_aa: CASSQVAGLDNEQFF
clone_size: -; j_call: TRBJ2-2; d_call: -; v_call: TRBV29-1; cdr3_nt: TGCAGCGTTGTATGGCCTAACACCGGGGAGCTGTTTTTT; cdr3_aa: CSVVWPNTGELFF
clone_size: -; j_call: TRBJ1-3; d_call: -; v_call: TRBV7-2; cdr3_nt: TGTGCCAGCAGCTCATCCCCTGGAAACACCATATATTTT; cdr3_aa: CASSSSPGNTIYF
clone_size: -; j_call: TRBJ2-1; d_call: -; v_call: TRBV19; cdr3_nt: TGTGCCAGTAGTATCTACAATGAGCAGTTCTTC; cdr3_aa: CASSIYNEQFF
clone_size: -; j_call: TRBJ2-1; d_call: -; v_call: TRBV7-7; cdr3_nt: TGTGCTAGCAGCTTAGGGAGTCTAGATGAGCAGTTCTTC; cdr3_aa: CASSLGSLDEQFF
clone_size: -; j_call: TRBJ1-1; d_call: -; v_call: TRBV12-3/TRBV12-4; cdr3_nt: TGTGCCAGCAGCAGGGGCACTGAAGCTTTCTTT; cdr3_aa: CASSRGTEAFF
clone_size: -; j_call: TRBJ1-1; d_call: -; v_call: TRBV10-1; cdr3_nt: TGCGCCAGCAGTGTTCAGCCGAACACTGAAGCTTTCTTT; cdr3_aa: CASSVQPNTEAFF
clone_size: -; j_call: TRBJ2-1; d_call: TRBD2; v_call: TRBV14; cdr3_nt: TGTGCCAGCAGCCTTAGCGGGGGGGCCAATGAGCAGTTCTTC; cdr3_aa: CASSLSGGANEQFF
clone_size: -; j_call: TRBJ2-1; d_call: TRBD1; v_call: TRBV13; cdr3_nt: TGTGCCAGCAGCCCCCTTGGGCAGGGGGATACCTACAATGAGCAGTTCTTC; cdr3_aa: CASSPLGQGDTYNEQFF
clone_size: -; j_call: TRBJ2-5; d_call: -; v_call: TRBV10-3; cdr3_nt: TGTGCCATCATGGCGGCCAGCGGTGGGACCCAGTACTTC; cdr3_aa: CAIMAASGGTQYF
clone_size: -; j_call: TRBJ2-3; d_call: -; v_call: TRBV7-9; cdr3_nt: TGTGCCAGCAGCTTAATAGAGTTTAGTACAGATACGCAGTATTTT; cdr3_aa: CASSLIEFSTDTQYF
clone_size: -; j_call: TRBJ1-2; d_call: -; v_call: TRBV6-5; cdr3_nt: TGTGCCAGCACCCAGTCTCGAGGAACGGACGGCTACACCTTC; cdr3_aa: CASTQSRGTDGYTF
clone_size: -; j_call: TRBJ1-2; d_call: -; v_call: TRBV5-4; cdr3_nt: TGTGCCAGCAGCTTGGTACAGGGCTTGTCCGGCTACACCTTC; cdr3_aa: CASSLVQGLSGYTF
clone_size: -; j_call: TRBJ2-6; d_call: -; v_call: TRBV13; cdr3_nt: TGTGCCAGCAGCTTAGGAAGACAGTACGGCAACGTCCTGACTTTC; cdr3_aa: CASSLGRQYGNVLTF
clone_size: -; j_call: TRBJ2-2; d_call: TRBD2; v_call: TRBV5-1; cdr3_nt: TGCGCCAGCAGCTTTAGCGGGGGCCCCCCCGGGGAGCTGTTTTTT; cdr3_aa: CASSFSGGPPGELFF
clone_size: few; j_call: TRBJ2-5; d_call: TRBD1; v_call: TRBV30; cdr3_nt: TGTGCCTGTACGACAGGGGGTGGAGAGACCCAGTACTTC; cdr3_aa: CACTTGGGETQYF
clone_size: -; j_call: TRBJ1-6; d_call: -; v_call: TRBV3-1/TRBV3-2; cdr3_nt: TGTGCCAGCAGCCAAGGTCGGGGAATAGGGTATAATTCACCCCTCCACTTT; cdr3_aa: CASSQGRGIGYNSPLHF
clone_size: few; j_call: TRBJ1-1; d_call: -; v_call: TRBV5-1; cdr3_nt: TGCGCCAGCAGCCCTTTTCCGGGACAGAACACTGAAGCTTTCTTT; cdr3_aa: CASSPFPGQNTEAFF
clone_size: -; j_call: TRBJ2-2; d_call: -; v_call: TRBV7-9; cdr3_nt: TGTGCCAGCAGCGCCCTGGAGGCCGGGGAGCTGTTTTTT; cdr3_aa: CASSALEAGELFF
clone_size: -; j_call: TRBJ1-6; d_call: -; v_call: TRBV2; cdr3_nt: TGTGCCAGCAGTGTCCGGGGGGATTCACCCCTCCACTTT; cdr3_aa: CASSVRGDSPLHF
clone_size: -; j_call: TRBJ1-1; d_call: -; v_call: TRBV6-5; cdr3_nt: TGTGCCACCCATCGGACGCGGAACACTGAAGCTTTCTTT; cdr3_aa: CATHRTRNTEAFF
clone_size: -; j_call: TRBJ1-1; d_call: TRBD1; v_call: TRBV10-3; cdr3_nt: TGTGCCATCAGCGATGACAGGGGGCTGAACACTGAAGCTTTCTTT; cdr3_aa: CAISDDRGLNTEAFF
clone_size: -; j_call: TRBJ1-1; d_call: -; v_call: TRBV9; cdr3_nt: TGTGCCAGCACCCTCCTCACGAACACTGAAGCTTTCTTT; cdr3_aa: CASTLLTNTEAFF
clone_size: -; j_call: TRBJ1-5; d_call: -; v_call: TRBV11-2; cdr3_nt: TGTGCCAGCAGCTTAGAGCCCACGACCCAGCCCCAGCATTTT; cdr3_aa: CASSLEPTTQPQHF
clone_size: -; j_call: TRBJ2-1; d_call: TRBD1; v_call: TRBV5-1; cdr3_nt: TGCGCCAGCAGCCGGCAGGGACAGAACAATGAGCAGTTCTTC; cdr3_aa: CASSRQGQNNEQFF